These 18 T cell receptor beta chains share one sample of origin, sequenced in a study of blood T cells in healthy people across ages. Using a J-beta primer mix together with a sample-barcoded 5' primer, a second PCR was run for roughly 6 to 11 cycles. TCRdb redid the calling of the 5' RACE reads with MiXCR, one entry per CDR3 protein. The sample contains about 1.5 million distinct CDR3 sequences, approximately 43% of which appear only once. The sequenced sample was blood. These receptors originate from a young woman in good health.

This clonotype was counted ten times or more. The V gene is TRBV6-6, the J gene TRBJ2-3, with TRBD2 matching over 7 bases. Germline V CDR1 and CDR2: MNHNY, SVGAGI (reference sequence). With V trimmed by 5 bases and J by 2 bases, 10 bases remained unmatched. This CDR3 is 16 amino acids long. CDR3 loop: CASSAWEGIHTDTQYF. CDR3 nucleotides: TGTGCCAGCAGTGCCTGGGAGGGTATCCACACAGATACGCAGTATTTT.

As regards this clonotype: A much larger clonotype is one base distant, so this may be a read error. The gene calls are TRBV5-1 and TRBJ1-5, with TRBD1 as a possible D gene (5 bases). This CDR3 region has 15 residues. Germline V lookup: CDR1 SGHRS, CDR2 YFSETQ. CDR3 bases: TGCGGCAGCAGCTTGTCGGGGGGTAACAATCAGCCCCAGCATTTT. As protein: CGSSLSGGNNQPQHF.

This clonotype was picked up one time. The CDR3 DNA is TGCAGTGCGCCGAGCGGGGGGGCGAAAGATACGCAGTATTTT. It is translated as CSAPSGGAKDTQYF. The V call is TRBV20-1, the J call TRBJ2-3; TRBD2 matches 10 bases. Trimming at V came to 6 bases and at J to 5 bases, leaving 8 bases not matched to a gene. The CDR3 covers 14 residues. Germline CDR1 and CDR2: DFQATT and SNEGSKA (reference sequence).

This clonotype showed up just a few times. This chain joins TRBV20-1 and TRBJ2-5, with D perhaps assigned TRBD1 or TRBD2 (5 bases each). The CDR3 contains 14 residues. Germline V gene lookup returns CDR1 DFQATT and CDR2 SNEGSKA (reference sequence). V lost 1 base and J lost 4, with 13 bases in between. CDR3 bases: TGCAGTGCTAGAGTCCGAAGGGACCCAGAGACCCAGTACTTC. It yields the protein CSARVRRDPETQYF.

The V call is TRBV29-1, the J call TRBJ1-2; D might be TRBD1 (6 bases). Trimming pared 4 bases from V and 7 bases from J, leaving 16 bases between. The CDR3 is made up of 13 amino acids. Germline values: CDR1 SQVTM, CDR2 ANQGSEA. Here the CDR3 reads CSVVTSGGGGYTF. CDR3 coding DNA: TGCAGCGTTGTTACCTCAGGAGGGGGTGGCTACACCTTC.

This clonotype appeared a few times. This CDR3 reads CASSQDFLAYEQYF. DNA of the CDR3: TGTGCCAGCAGCCAAGATTTCCTCGCCTACGAGCAGTACTTC. This chain uses TRBV4-2 with TRBJ2-7, with D unclear. CDR3 length: 14 residues. In germline, CDR1 is LGHNA, CDR2 YNFKEQ. V was pared by 0 bases and J by 2 bases, with 8 bases between.

The V and J genes are TRBV9 and TRBJ2-1; 12 nucleotides line up with TRBD2. J gave up 8 bases and V 5 bases, and 8 bases lay outside the gene matches. The germline V gene has CDR1 SGDLS and CDR2 YYNGEE. The CDR3 has 15 amino acids. The CDR3 spells CASRTTSGGLDEQFF. In DNA, the CDR3 is TGTGCCAGCAGAACTACTAGCGGGGGGTTGGATGAGCAGTTCTTC.

This chain links TRBV2 with TRBJ1-1; weak D call: TRBD1 (5 bases). From germline, CDR1 is SNHLY and CDR2 FYNNEI. Trimming stripped 3 bases from V and 1 base from J, with 6 bases between. The CDR3 loop spans 13 amino acids. CDR3 DNA: TGTGCCAGCAGTGATGGGGGGAACACTGAAGCTTTCTTT. This gives the protein CASSDGGNTEAFF.

J is TRBJ2-7 and V is TRBV27; D perhaps matches TRBD1 (6 bases). V was trimmed by 6 bases and J by 0 bases, leaving 12 bases between them. The CDR3 covers 14 residues. Germline CDR1 and CDR2: MNHEY and SMNVEV (reference sequence). The CDR3 sequence: CASRPGVVSYEQYF. The DNA of the CDR3 is TGTGCCAGCAGACCAGGGGTGGTCTCCTACGAGCAGTACTTC.

V and J are TRBV4-1 and TRBJ1-2, with 10 bases lining up with TRBD1. J gave up 7 bases and V 5 bases, and 7 bases lay outside the gene matches. CDR1 is MGHRA and CDR2 is YSYEKL in the germline V gene. The CDR3 sequence is 14 residues long. CDR3 loop: CASSNRDRGIGYTF. In DNA, the CDR3 is TGCGCCAGCAGCAACCGGGACAGGGGAATTGGCTACACCTTC.

There are a few counts of this clonotype. The rearrangement joins TRBV29-1 to TRBJ2-1; D may correspond to TRBD1 or TRBD2 (5 bases each). There are 13 residues in the CDR3. V shed 3 bases and J shed 15 bases, with 21 bases lying between them. Germline V gene sequence: CDR1 SQVTM, CDR2 ANQGSEA. CDR3 sequence (DNA): TGCAGCGTTGACTATGGTGAGGGAGTGGGGACGTTCTTC. It translates to CSVDYGEGVGTFF.

This chain joins TRBV11-2 and TRBJ2-7; 10 bases map to TRBD2. J gave up 7 bases and V 2 bases, and 26 bases lay outside the gene matches. Germline V gives CDR1 SGHAT, CDR2 FQNNGV. This CDR3 region has 21 residues. The CDR3 loop is CASSLMPGVLSGGFSYNEQYF. CDR3 nucleotide sequence: TGTGCCAGCAGCTTAATGCCCGGTGTGCTTAGCGGGGGGTTCTCGTACAATGAGCAGTACTTC.

This rearrangement joins TRBV12-3 or TRBV12-4 to TRBJ2-1; 10 bases align to TRBD2. This CDR3 contains 13 residues. The ends lost 10 bases at V and 6 bases at J; junction bases unmatched: 6. The CDR3 loop is CATRTSGFNEQFF. In DNA, the CDR3 is TGTGCCACCCGGACTAGCGGCTTCAATGAGCAGTTCTTC.

This chain uses TRBV7-6 with TRBJ2-7; 8 bases agree with TRBD1. Germline CDR1 and CDR2: SGHVS and FNYEAQ. The CDR3 loop spans 16 amino acids. The V gene end was trimmed by 2 bases and the J gene end by 3 bases; junction bases not matched to a gene: 9. CDR3 region: CASSLTSGTGGYEQYF. Here the CDR3 DNA reads TGTGCCAGCAGCTTAACCAGTGGAACAGGGGGCTACGAGCAGTACTTC.

The chain couples TRBV20-1 to TRBJ2-5, with 8 bases that match TRBD1. The ends lost 8 bases at V and 0 bases at J; junction bases unmatched: 5. Germline V CDR1 and CDR2: DFQATT, SNEGSKA (reference sequence). The CDR3 length is 13 residues. CDR3 protein: CSYTGGDQETQYF. The CDR3 DNA sequence: TGCAGTTATACAGGGGGTGACCAAGAGACCCAGTACTTC.

This clonotype has more than one count but fewer than ten. This chain uses TRBV27 with TRBJ1-2; no clear D. The CDR3 runs to 13 residues. CDR1 and CDR2 from the germline V gene are MNHEY and SMNVEV (reference sequence). V was shortened by 2 bases and J by 8 bases, with 12 bases between the two germline ends. The CDR3 DNA is TGTGCCAGCAGTTTAGGCCCCCTCCTGGGCTACACCTTC. As protein: CASSLGPLLGYTF.

This clonotype occurred once. V gene TRBV10-3 combines with J gene TRBJ2-2, with D possibly being TRBD1 or TRBD2 (6 bases each). CDR3 size: 14 residues. The germline V gene has CDR1 ENHRY and CDR2 SYGVKD. V was trimmed by 4 bases and J by 7 bases, leaving 13 bases between them. DNA for the CDR3: TGTGCCATCAGTGGTCGGGGGCGCGACGGGGAGCTGTTTTTT. It specifies CAISGRGRDGELFF.

The sample holds a few counts of this clonotype. This chain joins TRBV20-1 and TRBJ1-1; the match to TRBD1 covers 7 bases. The V gene's germline CDR1 is DFQATT and CDR2 SNEGSKA (reference sequence). V shed 6 bases and J 2 bases; nucleotides not matched to a gene: 6. The CDR3 totals 13 residues. CDR3 sequence reads: CSAWTGGNTEAFF. CDR3 bases: TGCAGTGCATGGACAGGAGGAAACACTGAAGCTTTCTTT.